These T cell receptor beta chains were read from a single sample in a study of early stage breast cancer tumors. Only in-frame clones appear in the TCRdb table, and some are missing; sequencing was by immunoSEQ multiplex PCR. The sample lists more than 65,000 clones, approximately 84% occurring once. The specimen sequenced was blood. These receptors all come from a person aged 40-50 years with breast cancer. CDR3s include the opening cysteine and the closing phenylalanine or tryptophan. The order of the fields is V gene, D gene, clone size, J gene, CDR3 DNA, CDR3 protein. A D gene is named only where the DNA matches it firmly. Some rows mark clone size as missing; the rest say once, few, many or name a class of expanded clone.

TRBV7-9,TRBD1,once,TRBJ1-4,TGTGCCAGCAGCTTATGGGGGACAGCGAATGAAAAACTGTTTTTT,CASSLWGTANEKLFF
TRBV6-4,NA,NA,TRBJ1-1,TGTGCCAGCAGTGTTTCGGAGGTCACTGAAGCTTTCTTT,CASSVSEVTEAFF
TRBV5-5,NA,NA,TRBJ2-7,TGTGCCAGCAGCTACCCCCGTGGTAGCGGCTACGAGCAGTACTTC,CASSYPRGSGYEQYF
TRBV19,NA,NA,TRBJ2-3,TGTGCCAGTAGTCGGGACACACTAACAGATACGCAGTATTTT,CASSRDTLTDTQYF
TRBV7-9,TRBD2,few,TRBJ2-5,TGTGCCAGCAGCCCATCCTTGGGACTAGAAGAGACCCAGTACTTC,CASSPSLGLEETQYF
TRBV7-9,NA,NA,TRBJ2-3,TGTGCCAGCAGCTTAATGGGGATCTCCACAGATACGCAGTATTTT,CASSLMGISTDTQYF
TRBV7-3,NA,NA,TRBJ2-7,TGTGCCAGCAGCTTAAATGGGGCAGGTACAGGCGAGCAGTACTTC,CASSLNGAGTGEQYF
TRBV7-9,NA,NA,TRBJ2-6,TGTGCCAGCAGCTATAGGGGGGGCTCTGGGGCCAACGTCCTGACTTTC,CASSYRGGSGANVLTF
TRBV28,NA,NA,TRBJ1-2,TGTGCCAGCAGTGGTCGTGGGGGCGCGGACTATGGCTACACCTTC,CASSGRGGADYGYTF
TRBV10-3,NA,NA,TRBJ2-1,TGTGCCATCAGTGAGAAACGGCTAGATGAGCAGTTCTTC,CAISEKRLDEQFF
TRBV11-1,TRBD1,NA,TRBJ2-7,TGTGCCAGCAGCTTTGGGACAGGGTTCTACGAGCAGTACTTC,CASSFGTGFYEQYF
TRBV6-5,TRBD1,NA,TRBJ2-4,TGTGCCAGCAGTGAGACAGGGGACAAAAACATTCAGTACTTC,CASSETGDKNIQYF
TRBV12-5,TRBD1,NA,TRBJ2-7,TGTGCTAGTGGTGGACAGGCCTACGAGCAGTACTTC,CASGGQAYEQYF
TRBV19,NA,NA,TRBJ2-7,TGTGCCAGTACATCGTATCTAGGGAGCGGGGAGCAGTACTTC,CASTSYLGSGEQYF
TRBV7-6,NA,NA,TRBJ2-7,TGTGCCAGCAGCGCCTTTCGAGGGGGAACCTCCTACGAGCAGTACTTC,CASSAFRGGTSYEQYF